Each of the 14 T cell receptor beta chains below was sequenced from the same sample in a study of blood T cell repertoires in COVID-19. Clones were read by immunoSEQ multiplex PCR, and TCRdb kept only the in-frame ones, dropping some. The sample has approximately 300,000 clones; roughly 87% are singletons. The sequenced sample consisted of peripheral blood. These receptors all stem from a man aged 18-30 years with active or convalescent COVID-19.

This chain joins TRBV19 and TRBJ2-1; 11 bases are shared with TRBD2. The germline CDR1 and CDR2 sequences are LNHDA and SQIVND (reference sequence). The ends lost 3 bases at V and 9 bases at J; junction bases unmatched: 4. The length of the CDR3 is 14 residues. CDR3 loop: CASSIGSGRGEQFF. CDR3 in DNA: TGTGCCAGTAGTATCGGTAGCGGGAGGGGTGAGCAGTTCTTC.

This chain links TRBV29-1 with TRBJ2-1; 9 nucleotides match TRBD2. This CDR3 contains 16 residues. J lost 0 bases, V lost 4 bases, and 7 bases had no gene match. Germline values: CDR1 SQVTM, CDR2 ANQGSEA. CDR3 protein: CSVAPTSGPSYNEQFF. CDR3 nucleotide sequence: TGCAGCGTTGCGCCGACTAGCGGACCCTCCTACAATGAGCAGTTCTTC.

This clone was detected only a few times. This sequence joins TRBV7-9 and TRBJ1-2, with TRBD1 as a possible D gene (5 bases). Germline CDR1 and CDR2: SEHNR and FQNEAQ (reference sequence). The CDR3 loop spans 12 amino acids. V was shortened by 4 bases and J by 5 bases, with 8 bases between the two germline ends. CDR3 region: CASSSQGYGYTF. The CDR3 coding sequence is TGTGCCAGCAGCTCGCAGGGTTATGGCTACACCTTC.

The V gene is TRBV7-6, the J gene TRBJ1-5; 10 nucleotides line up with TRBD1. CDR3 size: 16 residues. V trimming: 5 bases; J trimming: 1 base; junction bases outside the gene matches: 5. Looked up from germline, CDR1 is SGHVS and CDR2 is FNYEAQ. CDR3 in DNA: TGTGCCAGCAGCCCTGGGACAGGGGCAAGCAATCAGCCCCAGCATTTT. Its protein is CASSPGTGASNQPQHF.

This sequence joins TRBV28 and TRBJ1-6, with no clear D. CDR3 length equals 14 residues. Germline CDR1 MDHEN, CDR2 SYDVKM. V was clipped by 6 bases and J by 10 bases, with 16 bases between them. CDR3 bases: TGTGCCAGCAGCCTCCGCCCAGGCTACTCACCCCTCCACTTT. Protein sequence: CASSLRPGYSPLHF.

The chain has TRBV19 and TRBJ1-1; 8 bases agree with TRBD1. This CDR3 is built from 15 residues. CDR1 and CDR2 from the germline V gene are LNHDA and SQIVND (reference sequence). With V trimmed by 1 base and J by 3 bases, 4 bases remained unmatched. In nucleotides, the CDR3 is TGTGCCAGTAGTATAGCGGACAGGGAGTACACTGAAGCTTTCTTT. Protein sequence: CASSIADREYTEAFF.

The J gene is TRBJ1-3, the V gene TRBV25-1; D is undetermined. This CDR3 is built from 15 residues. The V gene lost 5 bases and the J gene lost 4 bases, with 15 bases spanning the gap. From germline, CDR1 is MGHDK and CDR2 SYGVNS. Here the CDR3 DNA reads TGTGCCAGCAGTAGTACCCGAAGCTCGGGAAACACCATATATTTT. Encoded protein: CASSSTRSSGNTIYF.

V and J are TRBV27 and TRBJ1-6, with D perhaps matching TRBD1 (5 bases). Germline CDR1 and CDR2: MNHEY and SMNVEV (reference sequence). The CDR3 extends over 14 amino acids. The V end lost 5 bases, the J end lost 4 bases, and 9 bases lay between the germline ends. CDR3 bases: TGTGCCAGCAGTAAAAGACAGTATAATTCACCCCTCCACTTT. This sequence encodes CASSKRQYNSPLHF.

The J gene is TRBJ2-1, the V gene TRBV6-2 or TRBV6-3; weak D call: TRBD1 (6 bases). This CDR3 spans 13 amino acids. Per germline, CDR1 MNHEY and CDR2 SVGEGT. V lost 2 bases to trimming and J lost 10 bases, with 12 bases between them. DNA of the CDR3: TGTGCCAGCAGTTACATCAGGGGTCGAGAGCAGTTCTTC. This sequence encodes CASSYIRGREQFF.

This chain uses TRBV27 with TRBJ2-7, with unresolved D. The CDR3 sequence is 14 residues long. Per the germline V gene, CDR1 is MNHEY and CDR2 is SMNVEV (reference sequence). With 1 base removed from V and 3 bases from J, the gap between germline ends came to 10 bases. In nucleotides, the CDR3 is TGTGCCAGCAGTTTATTACACCGAAACTACGAGCAGTACTTC. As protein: CASSLLHRNYEQYF.

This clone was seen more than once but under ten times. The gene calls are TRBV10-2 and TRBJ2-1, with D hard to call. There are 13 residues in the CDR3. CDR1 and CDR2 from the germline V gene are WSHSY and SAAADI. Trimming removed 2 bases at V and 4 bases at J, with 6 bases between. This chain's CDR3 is CASSEVAYNEQFF. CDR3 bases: TGCGCCAGCAGTGAGGTGGCTTACAATGAGCAGTTCTTC.

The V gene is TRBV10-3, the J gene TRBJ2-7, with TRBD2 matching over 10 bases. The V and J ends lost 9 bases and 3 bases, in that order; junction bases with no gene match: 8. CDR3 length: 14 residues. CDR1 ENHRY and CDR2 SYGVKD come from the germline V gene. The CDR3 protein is CAIASASGSYEQYF. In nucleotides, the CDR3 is TGTGCCATTGCCTCGGCTAGCGGGAGCTACGAGCAGTACTTC.

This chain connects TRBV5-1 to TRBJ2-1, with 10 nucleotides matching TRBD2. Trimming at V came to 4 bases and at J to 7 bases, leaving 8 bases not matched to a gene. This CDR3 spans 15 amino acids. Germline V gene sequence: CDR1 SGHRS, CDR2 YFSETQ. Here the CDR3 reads CASSIGLAVRNEQFF. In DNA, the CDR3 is TGCGCCAGCAGCATTGGACTAGCGGTGCGAAATGAGCAGTTCTTC. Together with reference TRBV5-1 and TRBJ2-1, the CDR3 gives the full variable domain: KAGVTQTPRYLIKTRGQQVTLSCSPISGHRSVSWYQQTPGQGLQFLFEYFSETQRNKGNFPGRFSGRQFSNSRSEMNVSTLELGDSALYLCASSIGLAVRNEQFFGPGTRLTVL.

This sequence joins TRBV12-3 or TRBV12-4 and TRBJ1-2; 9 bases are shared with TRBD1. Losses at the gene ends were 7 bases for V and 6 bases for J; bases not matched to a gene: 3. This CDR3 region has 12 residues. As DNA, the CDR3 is TGTGCCAGCACAACAGGGGGCGATGGCTACACCTTC. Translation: CASTTGGDGYTF.